The rows below give T cell receptor beta chains drawn from one sample of a study of regulatory T cells in long-lasting Graves disease. TCRdb analysed the multiplex PCR reads with MiXCR anew, one entry per CDR3 protein. The data show 550,000 to 700,000 distinct CDR3 sequences, with about 16% seen just once and 9.5% to 15% held by the top ten. The same sample was also used in a study of T cells in Graves' hyperthyroidism and ophthalmopathy.

The specimen comprised peripheral blood mononuclear cells (PBMCs), sampled at new diagnosis, from a patient treated with antithyroid drugs. These receptors were collected from a man aged 18 to 35 with Graves disease. Both conserved end residues are part of each CDR3. The D gene is left open where the match is weak. Part of the rows lack a size; the others show once, few, many or a class for expanded clones.

j_call,clone_size,v_call,d_call,cdr3_nt,cdr3_aa
TRBJ1-5,NA,TRBV19,TRBD1,TGTGCCAGTAGTCCTCCCGGGACAGCTAATCAGCCCCAGCATTTT,CASSPPGTANQPQHF
TRBJ1-5,NA,TRBV20-1,TRBD1,TGCAGTGCTAGACCGGCGGGACAGACTCTTAATCAGCCCCAGCATTTT,CSARPAGQTLNQPQHF
TRBJ2-5,many,TRBV11-2,TRBD2,TGTGCCAGCAGCCCCGCGGGGGAAGGCGGGAGAAAGACCCAGTACTTC,CASSPAGEGGRKTQYF
TRBJ2-1,NA,TRBV6-2/TRBV6-3,NA,TGTGCCAGCAGTTACCGTATATTACAGGGAGGGGATTACTCCTACAATGAGCAGTTCTTC,CASSYRILQGGDYSYNEQFF
TRBJ2-2,NA,TRBV6-4,TRBD2,TGTGCCAGCAGGTCACTAGCGGGCGGGGCCGGGGAGCTGTTTTTT,CASRSLAGGAGELFF
TRBJ2-1,NA,TRBV6-2/TRBV6-3,NA,TGTGCCGGCGGGGTAGGGCTTAGGAATGAGCAGTTCTTC,CAGGVGLRNEQFF
TRBJ2-7,NA,TRBV9,NA,TGTGCCAGCAGCGTAGGCCCCTACTCCGGCGAGCAGTACTTC,CASSVGPYSGEQYF
TRBJ1-4,NA,TRBV11-1,TRBD1,TGTGCCAGCAGCTCGGACAGGGTTATCAATGAAAAACTGTTTTTT,CASSSDRVINEKLFF
TRBJ1-5,few,TRBV28,TRBD1,TGTGCCAGCACCCTCAGCAGACGTCACAGGGGGCTCCATCAGCCCCAGCATTTT,CASTLSRRHRGLHQPQHF
TRBJ1-2,NA,TRBV4-1,TRBD1,TGCGCCAGCAGCCCTGTACAGGGGGATGGCTACACCTTC,CASSPVQGDGYTF
TRBJ2-7,NA,TRBV11-2,TRBD1,TGTGCCAGCAGCCGCGGGACAGGGGGCGACGAGCAGTACTTC,CASSRGTGGDEQYF
TRBJ2-3,many,TRBV7-3,NA,TGTGCCAGCAGCAACACCCCGAGCGATACGCAGTATTTT,CASSNTPSDTQYF
TRBJ2-3,many,TRBV7-9,TRBD1,TGTGCCAGCAGCTTATGGACAGGGGATACGCAGTATTTT,CASSLWTGDTQYF
TRBJ1-2,few,TRBV20-1,NA,TGCAGTGCTAGGCCGCCTGCCCTTTATGGCTACACCTTC,CSARPPALYGYTF
TRBJ1-6,few,TRBV27,TRBD1,TGTGCCAGCAGTTTCAGGGCCACAGGGGAAGAACCCCTCCACTTT,CASSFRATGEEPLHF
TRBJ1-1,NA,TRBV20-1,NA,TGCAGTGCTAGAGATCGGCGCAGGGGAACTGAAGCTTTCTTT,CSARDRRRGTEAFF
TRBJ2-1,many,TRBV12-3/TRBV12-4,TRBD1,TGTGCCAGCAGTTTAAGGGACAGGGAGTTCTTC,CASSLRDREFF
TRBJ1-4,many,TRBV3-1,TRBD1,TGTGCCAGCAGCCCCACTTCATCACAGGGGCTACGTGAAAAACTGTTTTTT,CASSPTSSQGLREKLFF
TRBJ2-5,many,TRBV6-1,NA,TGTGCCAGCAGTCGCCGGGAAGACAGTGGGACCCAGTACTTC,CASSRREDSGTQYF
TRBJ2-7,many,TRBV6-2/TRBV6-3,NA,TGTGCCAGCAGTGTGTCGGGGAGTCTCGCTGGGGACGAGCAGTACTTC,CASSVSGSLAGDEQYF
TRBJ2-1,many,TRBV3-1,NA,TGTGCCAGCAGCCCGCAAATTAAGGGCTATGAGCAGTTCTTC,CASSPQIKGYEQFF
TRBJ2-3,many,TRBV28,NA,TGTGCCAGCAGTTATCCCCGGGTCACAGATACGCAGTATTTT,CASSYPRVTDTQYF
TRBJ2-5,NA,TRBV2,NA,TGTGCCAGCAGTCCCGACAGGATGGAGACCCAGTACTTC,CASSPDRMETQYF
TRBJ1-4,many,TRBV11-2,NA,TGTGCCAGCAGCTTAGCAGGGCCTAATGAAAAACTGTTTTTT,CASSLAGPNEKLFF
TRBJ1-1,NA,TRBV20-1,TRBD1,TGCAGTCCTGGACAGGGGGATGTCGGTCGGACTGAAGCTTTCTTT,CSPGQGDVGRTEAFF
TRBJ2-7,many,TRBV2,TRBD2,TGTGCCAGCAGTCGGGGACTAGCGGGAGGGCCCGCCCACGAGCAGTACTTC,CASSRGLAGGPAHEQYF
TRBJ1-2,NA,TRBV29-1,TRBD1,TGCAGCGTTGCGGGGGGACAGGGGGAGTATGGCTACACCTTC,CSVAGGQGEYGYTF
TRBJ2-1,many,TRBV12-3/TRBV12-4,TRBD1,TGCGCCAGCAGCTCCGACAGGGGCCCCTACAATGAGCAGTTCTTC,CASSSDRGPYNEQFF
TRBJ2-1,many,TRBV2,NA,TGTGCCAGCAATCGGTTAAGCTCCTACAATGAGCAGTTCTTC,CASNRLSSYNEQFF
TRBJ2-1,few,TRBV7-2,NA,TGTGCCAGCAGCTTAGTAGCGACGAACAATGAGCAGTTCTTC,CASSLVATNNEQFF
TRBJ2-5,few,TRBV7-9,NA,TGTGCCAGCAGCTCCCACGTTCAAGAGACCCAGTACTTC,CASSSHVQETQYF